Listed here are 26 T cell receptor beta chains from one sample, sequenced in a study of blood T cell repertoires in COVID-19. Sequencing used immunoSEQ multiplex PCR; TCRdb keeps in-frame clones, though not all of them. The table has about 310,000 clones, roughly 84% seen once. Sequenced material: peripheral blood. All receptors derive from a man between 50 and 59 years old with active or convalescent COVID-19.

J is TRBJ1-6 and V is TRBV3-1 (or the pseudogene TRBV3-2); 7 bases match TRBD1. Germline V gives CDR1 LGHDT, CDR2 YNNKEL (reference sequence). The CDR3 sequence is 17 residues long. V was pared by 0 bases and J by 1 base, with 3 bases of the junction left unmatched. The CDR3 nucleotides are TGTGCCAGCAGCCAAGAAGGGGGCCGGTCCTATAATTCACCCCTCCACTTT. Its translation is CASSQEGGRSYNSPLHF.

This chain links TRBV29-1 with TRBJ2-1; D is possibly TRBD1 (6 bases). The CDR3 runs 13 residues. Trimming shortened V by 7 bases and J by 0 bases, and 10 bases separated the two germline ends. The germline V gene encodes CDR1 SQVTM and CDR2 ANQGSEA. CDR3 sequence (DNA): TGCAGCGCTGGACAGAGCTCCTACAATGAGCAGTTCTTC. Translated, it gives CSAGQSSYNEQFF.

This chain uses TRBV19 with TRBJ1-5; 12 nucleotides agree with TRBD1. The V gene end was trimmed by 3 bases and the J gene end by 2 bases; junction bases not matched to a gene: 5. This CDR3 comprises 17 residues. Per the germline V gene, CDR1 is LNHDA and CDR2 is SQIVND (reference sequence). CDR3 loop: CASSIGTGGWGNQPQHF. The CDR3 DNA reads as TGTGCCAGTAGTATCGGGACAGGGGGCTGGGGCAATCAGCCCCAGCATTTT. The whole variable domain, filled in from reference TRBV19 and TRBJ1-5, reads DGGITQSPKYLFRKEGQNVTLSCEQNLNHDAMYWYRQDPGQGLRLIYYSQIVNDFQKGDIAEGYSVSREKKESFPLTVTSAQKNPTAFYLCASSIGTGGWGNQPQHFGDGTRLSIL.

The genes are TRBV7-9 and TRBJ2-7; TRBD2 matches 8 bases. Losses at the gene ends were 5 bases for V and 3 bases for J; bases not matched to a gene: 6. Germline CDR1 reads SEHNR; CDR2 reads FQNEAQ (reference sequence). CDR3 size: 14 residues. CDR3: CASSPGGGGYEQYF. CDR3 coding DNA: TGTGCCAGCAGCCCCGGGGGGGGCGGCTACGAGCAGTACTTC. The whole variable domain, filled in from reference TRBV7-9 and TRBJ2-7, reads DTGVSQNPRHKITKRGQNVTFRCDPISEHNRLYWYRQTLGQGPEFLTYFQNEAQLEKSRLLSDRFSAERPKGSFSTLEIQRTEQGDSAMYLCASSPGGGGYEQYFGPGTRLTVT.

The chain employs TRBV27 and TRBJ2-1, with 10 bases identical to TRBD1. Germline V CDR1 and CDR2: MNHEY, SMNVEV (reference sequence). This CDR3 is built from 15 residues. Trimming at V came to 3 bases and at J to 7 bases, leaving 6 bases not matched to a gene. CDR3 DNA: TGTGCCAGCAGTTTCCCGGGACAGGGGCTGAATGAGCAGTTCTTC. Protein: CASSFPGQGLNEQFF.

V usage is TRBV5-6 and J usage is TRBJ2-1, with TRBD2 matching 13 bases. Germline CDR1 is SGHDT and CDR2 is YYEEEE. The CDR3 covers 15 residues. The J segment lost 9 bases and the V segment lost 5 bases, leaving 8 bases of the junction unmatched. CDR3 loop: CASRYGLAGAGEQFF. For the CDR3, the DNA is TGTGCCAGCAGGTACGGACTAGCGGGAGCGGGTGAGCAGTTCTTC.

The V gene is TRBV28, the J gene TRBJ2-1; possibly TRBD2 for D (6 bases). This CDR3 spans 16 amino acids. Germline V gives CDR1 MDHEN, CDR2 SYDVKM. Trimming took 4 bases from V and 3 from J, leaving 16 bases between them. The CDR3 here is CASSSLTPGDYNEQFF. DNA of the CDR3: TGTGCCAGCAGTTCCCTTACTCCGGGAGACTACAATGAGCAGTTCTTC.

In this sample, this clone turned up a few times. This chain connects TRBV2 to TRBJ2-1; 10 bases match TRBD2. CDR1 is SNHLY and CDR2 is FYNNEI in the germline V gene. The CDR3 extends over 15 amino acids. The V and J ends lost 1 base and 9 bases, in that order; junction bases with no gene match: 6. In DNA form, the CDR3 reads TGTGCCAGCAGTGAAGGGCTAGCGGGAGCGGCTGAGCAGTTCTTC. Encoded protein: CASSEGLAGAAEQFF.

The rearrangement uses TRBV28 and TRBJ1-1; the D is unclear. The germline gives CDR1 MDHEN, CDR2 SYDVKM. The CDR3 has 13 residues. The V end lost 6 bases, the J end lost 2 bases, and 10 bases lay between the germline ends. The CDR3 sequence is CASSLSYNTEAFF. The CDR3 DNA follows: TGTGCCAGCAGCCTGAGTTACAACACTGAAGCTTTCTTT.

This chain uses TRBV28 with TRBJ1-2; perhaps TRBD1 as D (5 bases). The CDR3 totals 15 residues. V was pared by 5 bases and J by 2 bases, with 15 bases between. CDR1 and CDR2 from the germline V gene are MDHEN and SYDVKM. The CDR3 DNA reads TGTGCCAGCAGTCGACTCCAGGGTTACAACTATGGCTACACCTTC. Residues: CASSRLQGYNYGYTF.

This sequence joins TRBV10-3 and TRBJ2-2, with 12 bases identical to TRBD1. The CDR3 is 14 residues long. Unmatched junction bases numbered 3, after V lost 6 bases and J lost 7 bases. Per germline, CDR1 ENHRY and CDR2 SYGVKD. CDR3 residues: CAIRGQGAGGELFF. The CDR3 DNA reads as TGTGCCATCAGGGGACAGGGGGCCGGCGGGGAGCTGTTTTTT.

This chain connects TRBV18 to TRBJ1-6; D remains unclear. Germline values: CDR1 KGHSH, CDR2 LQKENI. This CDR3 comprises 14 residues. V was shortened by 2 bases and J by 8 bases, with 10 bases between the two germline ends. CDR3 DNA sequence: TGTGCCAGCTCACCAACTGACAAGGATTCACCCCTCCACTTT. Translated: CASSPTDKDSPLHF.

The J gene is TRBJ2-7, the V gene TRBV2; D ambiguous. The V and J ends lost 2 bases and 3 bases respectively, with 5 bases between them. Germline CDR1 reads SNHLY; CDR2 reads FYNNEI. This CDR3 has 12 residues. CDR3 loop: CASSESGYEQYF. The CDR3 DNA follows: TGTGCCAGCAGTGAATCGGGCTACGAGCAGTACTTC.

This clone appeared once. V is TRBV2 and J is TRBJ1-1; 8 bases map to TRBD1. The CDR3 runs 14 residues. The germline V gene encodes CDR1 SNHLY and CDR2 FYNNEI. Trimming removed 4 bases from V and 5 bases from J; junction bases left unmatched: 6. The CDR3 protein is CASSVQGAWTEAFF. CDR3 nucleotides: TGTGCCAGCAGTGTTCAGGGGGCATGGACTGAAGCTTTCTTT.

The V gene is TRBV30, the J gene TRBJ1-1, with a weak D call TRBD1 (6 bases). Germline V gene data show CDR1 as GTSNPN and CDR2 as SVGIG (reference sequence). The CDR3 covers 14 residues. The V and J ends lost 5 bases and 4 bases respectively, with 17 bases between them. Written as DNA, the CDR3 is TGTGCCTGGCGGCACCTACAGGGCGGCACTGAAGCTTTCTTT. This sequence encodes CAWRHLQGGTEAFF.

This clone occurred once. The chain is built from TRBV5-1 and TRBJ2-3, with TRBD2 matching over 8 bases. The CDR3 runs to 15 residues. Germline CDR1 reads SGHRS; CDR2 reads YFSETQ. After removal of 4 bases from V and 2 bases from J, the junction contained 6 bases not matched to a gene. The CDR3 DNA is TGCGCCAGCAGCCAGGAAGCGGGAGACACAGATACGCAGTATTTT. Its protein is CASSQEAGDTDTQYF. Full variable domain (rest looked up from reference TRBV5-1 and TRBJ2-3): KAGVTQTPRYLIKTRGQQVTLSCSPISGHRSVSWYQQTPGQGLQFLFEYFSETQRNKGNFPGRFSGRQFSNSRSEMNVSTLELGDSALYLCASSQEAGDTDTQYFGPGTRLTVL.

In this sample, this clone turned up a few times. The chain uses TRBV19 and TRBJ1-3, with D perhaps matching TRBD1 (6 bases). Trimming removed 5 bases at V and 5 bases at J, with 13 bases between. Germline values: CDR1 LNHDA, CDR2 SQIVND (reference sequence). This CDR3 is 14 amino acids long. CDR3 sequence (DNA): TGTGCCAGTAGTCCACAGGGTGTCCGAAACACCATATATTTT. The encoded protein is CASSPQGVRNTIYF.

This clone was observed a single time. The V gene is TRBV7-2, the J gene TRBJ2-2; 7 nucleotides match TRBD1. The J segment lost 1 base and the V segment lost 1 base, leaving 3 bases of the junction unmatched. The CDR3 totals 16 residues. CDR1 and CDR2 from the germline V gene are SGHTA and FQGNSA. The CDR3 region is CASSLVGTVNTGELFF. CDR3 coding DNA: TGTGCCAGCAGCTTAGTGGGGACAGTGAACACCGGGGAGCTGTTTTTT.

The rearrangement links TRBV4-1 to TRBJ1-6; no definite D call. The germline V and J ends were trimmed by 0 bases and 3 bases, with 12 bases remaining between them. CDR1 is MGHRA and CDR2 is YSYEKL in the germline V gene. There are 17 residues in the CDR3. The DNA of the CDR3 is TGCGCCAGCAGCCAAGAAAGCGAGATTAACTATAATTCACCCCTCCACTTT. Its protein is CASSQESEINYNSPLHF.

The V call is TRBV5-8, the J call TRBJ2-1; tentatively, D is TRBD2 (6 bases). V shed 4 bases and J shed 7 bases, with 18 bases lying between them. The CDR3 runs to 15 residues. Germline CDR1 is SGHTS and CDR2 is YDEGEE. This CDR3 reads CASSPISPGGNEQFF. The CDR3 DNA reads as TGTGCCAGCAGCCCTATCTCCCCCGGAGGGAATGAGCAGTTCTTC.

The CDR3 bases are TGTGCCAGTAGTCTCAGGACAAGTAGCAATGAGCAGTTCTTC. Translated: CASSLRTSSNEQFF. The rearrangement links TRBV19 to TRBJ2-1; D may be TRBD1 (5 bases). The CDR3 sequence is 14 residues long. In germline, CDR1 is LNHDA, CDR2 SQIVND (reference sequence). Trimming pared 5 bases from V and 6 bases from J, leaving 14 bases between.

The CDR3 coding sequence is TGTGCCAGTAGTGGTTTCTTGGGACTAGCGGGAGGGCCTGGCAAAAACATTCAGTACTTC. Amino acid sequence: CASSGFLGLAGGPGKNIQYF. The V and J genes are TRBV19 and TRBJ2-4, with 16 bases lining up with TRBD2. J was trimmed by 3 bases and V by 5 bases; bases with no gene match: 13. The CDR3 is made up of 20 amino acids. Germline lookup yields CDR1 LNHDA and CDR2 SQIVND (reference sequence). Filled out from reference TRBV19 and TRBJ2-4, the complete variable domain reads DGGITQSPKYLFRKEGQNVTLSCEQNLNHDAMYWYRQDPGQGLRLIYYSQIVNDFQKGDIAEGYSVSREKKESFPLTVTSAQKNPTAFYLCASSGFLGLAGGPGKNIQYFGAGTRLSVL.

V gene TRBV14 combines with J gene TRBJ2-5; 7 bases line up with TRBD2. Germline CDR1 SGHDN, CDR2 FVKESK. This CDR3 has 16 amino acids. The junction had 10 bases not matched to a gene; V was cut back by 4 bases and J by 2 bases. CDR3 region: CASSPLGEGLQETQYF. Written as DNA, the CDR3 is TGTGCCAGCAGCCCCCTCGGGGAGGGACTACAAGAGACCCAGTACTTC.

The V gene is TRBV5-8, the J gene TRBJ1-1; the D is unclear. The CDR3 totals 12 residues. V shed 7 bases and J shed 3 bases, with 10 bases lying between them. The germline gives CDR1 SGHTS, CDR2 YDEGEE. Here the CDR3 reads CASPLRYTEAFF. CDR3 sequence (DNA): TGTGCCAGCCCTTTACGGTACACTGAAGCTTTCTTT.

The V and J genes are TRBV28 and TRBJ1-4; perhaps TRBD1 as D (5 bases). The CDR3 totals 15 residues. Germline V CDR1 and CDR2: MDHEN, SYDVKM. V gave up 3 bases and J gave up 2 bases, with 10 bases separating them. CDR3 residues: CASSFNRGTNEKLFF. The CDR3 nucleotides read TGTGCCAGCAGTTTTAATCGGGGGACTAATGAAAAACTGTTTTTT. Full variable domain (outside the CDR3, taken from reference TRBV28 and TRBJ1-4): DVKVTQSSRYLVKRTGEKVFLECVQDMDHENMFWYRQDPGLGLRLIYFSYDVKMKEKGDIPEGYSVSREKKERFSLILESASTNQTSMYLCASSFNRGTNEKLFFGSGTQLSVL.

This chain connects TRBV6-5 to TRBJ1-4; perhaps TRBD1 as D (6 bases). V lost 4 bases and J 8 bases, leaving 17 bases between the germline ends. Germline CDR1 and CDR2: MNHEY and SVGAGI. This CDR3 contains 15 residues. DNA of the CDR3: TGTGCCAGCAGTTTCTCGGGACAAGTGGGCGAAAAACTGTTTTTT. Amino acid sequence: CASSFSGQVGEKLFF.